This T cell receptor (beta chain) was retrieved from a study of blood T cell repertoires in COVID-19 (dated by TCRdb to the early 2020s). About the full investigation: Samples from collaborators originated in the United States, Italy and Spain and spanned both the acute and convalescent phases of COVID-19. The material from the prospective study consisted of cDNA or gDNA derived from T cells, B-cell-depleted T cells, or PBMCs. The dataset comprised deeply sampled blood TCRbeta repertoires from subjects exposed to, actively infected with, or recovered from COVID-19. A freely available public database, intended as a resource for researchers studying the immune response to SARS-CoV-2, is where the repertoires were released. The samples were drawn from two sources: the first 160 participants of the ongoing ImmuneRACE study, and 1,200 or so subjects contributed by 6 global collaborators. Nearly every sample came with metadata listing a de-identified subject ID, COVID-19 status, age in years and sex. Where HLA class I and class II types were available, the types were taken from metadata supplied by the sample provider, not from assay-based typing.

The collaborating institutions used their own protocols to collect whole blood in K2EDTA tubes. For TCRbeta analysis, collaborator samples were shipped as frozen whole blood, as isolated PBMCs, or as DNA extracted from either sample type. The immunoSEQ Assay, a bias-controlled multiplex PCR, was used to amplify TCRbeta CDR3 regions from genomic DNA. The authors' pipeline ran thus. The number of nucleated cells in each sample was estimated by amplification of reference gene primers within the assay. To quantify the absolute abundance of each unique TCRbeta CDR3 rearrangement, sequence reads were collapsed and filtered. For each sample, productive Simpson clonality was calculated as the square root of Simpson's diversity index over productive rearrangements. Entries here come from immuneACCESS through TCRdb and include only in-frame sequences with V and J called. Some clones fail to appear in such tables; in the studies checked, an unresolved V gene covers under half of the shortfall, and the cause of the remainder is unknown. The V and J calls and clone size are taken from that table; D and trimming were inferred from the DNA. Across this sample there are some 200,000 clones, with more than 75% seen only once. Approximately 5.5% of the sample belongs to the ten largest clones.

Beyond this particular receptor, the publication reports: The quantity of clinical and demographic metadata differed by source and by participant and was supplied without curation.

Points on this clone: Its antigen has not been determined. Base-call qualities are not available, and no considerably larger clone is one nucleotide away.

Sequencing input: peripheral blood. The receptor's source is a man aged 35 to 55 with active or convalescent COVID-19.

Here the CDR3 is given as CASSLPRDSSTDTQYF. The DNA is TGTGCCAGCAGCTTGCCCCGGGACAGTAGCACAGATACGCAGTATTTT. The V gene is TRBV14 and the J gene is TRBJ2-3, with 7 bases aligning to TRBD1. Relative to germline, V is missing 5 bases and J is missing 0 bases, with 8 bases of the junction outside any gene match. The germline V gene specifies SGHDN as CDR1 and FVKESK as CDR2. The CDR3 runs 16 residues from the cysteine to the phenylalanine. Only the CDR3 DNA is retained, 48 bases long and in frame from the first base.